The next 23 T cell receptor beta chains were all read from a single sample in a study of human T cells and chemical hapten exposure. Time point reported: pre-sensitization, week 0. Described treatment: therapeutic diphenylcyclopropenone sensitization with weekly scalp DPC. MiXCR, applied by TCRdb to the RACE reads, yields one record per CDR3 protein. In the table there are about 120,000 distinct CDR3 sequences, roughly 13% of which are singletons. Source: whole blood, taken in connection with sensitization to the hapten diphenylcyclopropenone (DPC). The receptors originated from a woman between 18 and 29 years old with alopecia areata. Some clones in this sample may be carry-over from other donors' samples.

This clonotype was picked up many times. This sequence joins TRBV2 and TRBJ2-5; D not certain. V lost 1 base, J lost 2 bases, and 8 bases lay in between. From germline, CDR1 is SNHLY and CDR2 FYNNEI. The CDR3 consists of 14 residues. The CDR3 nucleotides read TGTGCCAGCAGTGAAGGGTCGTTTCAAGAGACCCAGTACTTC. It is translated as CASSEGSFQETQYF.

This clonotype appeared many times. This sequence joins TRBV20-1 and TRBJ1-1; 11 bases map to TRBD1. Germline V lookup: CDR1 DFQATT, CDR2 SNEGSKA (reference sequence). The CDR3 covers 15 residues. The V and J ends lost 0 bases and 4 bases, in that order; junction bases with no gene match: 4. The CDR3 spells CSAREPGQGGTEAFF. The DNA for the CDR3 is TGCAGTGCTAGAGAACCGGGACAGGGGGGCACTGAAGCTTTCTTT.

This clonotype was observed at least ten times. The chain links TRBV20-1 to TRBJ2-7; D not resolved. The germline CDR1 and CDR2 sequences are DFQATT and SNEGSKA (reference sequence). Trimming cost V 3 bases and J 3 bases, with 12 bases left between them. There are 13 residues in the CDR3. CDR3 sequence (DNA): TGCAGTGCTAGGGGGAACAAAGACTACGAGCAGTACTTC. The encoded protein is CSARGNKDYEQYF.

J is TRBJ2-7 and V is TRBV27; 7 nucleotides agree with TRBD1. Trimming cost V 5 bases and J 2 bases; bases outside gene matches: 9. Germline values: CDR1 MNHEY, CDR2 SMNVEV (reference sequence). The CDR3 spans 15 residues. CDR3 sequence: CASSNLDRKTYEQYF. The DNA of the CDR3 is TGTGCCAGCAGTAATCTGGACAGGAAAACCTACGAGCAGTACTTC.

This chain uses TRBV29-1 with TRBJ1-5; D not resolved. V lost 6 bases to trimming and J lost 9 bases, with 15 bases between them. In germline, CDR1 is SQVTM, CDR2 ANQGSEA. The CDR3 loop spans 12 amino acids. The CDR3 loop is CSVVGPDGPQHF. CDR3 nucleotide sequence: TGCAGCGTCGTCGGACCGGATGGGCCCCAGCATTTT.

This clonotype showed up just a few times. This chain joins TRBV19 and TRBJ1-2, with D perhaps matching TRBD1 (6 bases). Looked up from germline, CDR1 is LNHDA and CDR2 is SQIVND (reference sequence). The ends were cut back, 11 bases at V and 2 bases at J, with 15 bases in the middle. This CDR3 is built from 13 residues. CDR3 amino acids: CAGRSGENYGYTF. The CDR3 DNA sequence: TGTGCCGGACGATCAGGGGAGAACTATGGCTACACCTTC.

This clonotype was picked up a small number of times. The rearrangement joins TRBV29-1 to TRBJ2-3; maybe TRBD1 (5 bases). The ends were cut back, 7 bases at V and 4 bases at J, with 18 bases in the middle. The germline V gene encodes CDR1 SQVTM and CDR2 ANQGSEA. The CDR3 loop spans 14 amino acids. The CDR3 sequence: CSEIDRSGADTQYF. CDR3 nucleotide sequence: TGCAGCGAGATCGACAGAAGTGGGGCAGATACGCAGTATTTT.

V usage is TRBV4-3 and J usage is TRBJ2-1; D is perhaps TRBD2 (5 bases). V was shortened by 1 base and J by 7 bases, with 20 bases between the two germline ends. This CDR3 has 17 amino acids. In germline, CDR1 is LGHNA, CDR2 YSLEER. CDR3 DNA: TGCGCCAGCAGCCAAGGGTTTATACGGGGAAGAGGGAATGAGCAGTTCTTC. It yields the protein CASSQGFIRGRGNEQFF.

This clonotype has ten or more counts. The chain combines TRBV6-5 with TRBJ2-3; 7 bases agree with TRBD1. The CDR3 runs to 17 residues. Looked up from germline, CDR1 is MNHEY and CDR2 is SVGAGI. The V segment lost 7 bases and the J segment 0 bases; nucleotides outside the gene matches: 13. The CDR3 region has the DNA TGTGCCAGCAAGAGACAGGGCATCGCTGCGAGCACAGATACGCAGTATTTT. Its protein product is CASKRQGIAASTDTQYF.

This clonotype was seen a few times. CDR3 region: CASRTTSGVSTDTQYF. CDR3 sequence (DNA): TGTGCCAGCAGAACTACCTCGGGGGTTAGCACAGATACGCAGTATTTT. This sequence joins TRBV7-8 and TRBJ2-3; tentative D call: TRBD2 (6 bases). Germline assignment: CDR1 SGHVS and CDR2 FQNEAQ. V lost 6 bases and J 0 bases, leaving 16 bases between the germline ends. The CDR3 consists of 16 residues. Supplemented by reference TRBV7-8 and TRBJ2-3, the full variable domain reads GAGVSQSPRYKVAKRGQDVALRCDPISGHVSLFWYQQALGQGPEFLTYFQNEAQLDKSGLPSDRFFAERPEGSVSTLKIQRTQQEDSAVYLCASRTTSGVSTDTQYFGPGTRLTVL.

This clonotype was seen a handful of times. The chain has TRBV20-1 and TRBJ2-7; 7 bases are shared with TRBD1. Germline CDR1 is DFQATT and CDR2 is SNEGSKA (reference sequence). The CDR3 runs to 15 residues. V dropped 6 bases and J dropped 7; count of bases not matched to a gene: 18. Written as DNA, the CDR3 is TGCAGTGCAGAGGCCCTACAGGGGCCAAGGGGAGAGCAGTACTTC. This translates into CSAEALQGPRGEQYF.

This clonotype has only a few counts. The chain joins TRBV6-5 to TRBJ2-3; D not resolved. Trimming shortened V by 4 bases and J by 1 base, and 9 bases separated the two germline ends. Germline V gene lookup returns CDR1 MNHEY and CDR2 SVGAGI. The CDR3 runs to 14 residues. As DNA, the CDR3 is TGTGCCAGCAGTTCGGATGGGGGCACAGATACGCAGTATTTT. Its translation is CASSSDGGTDTQYF.

The CDR3 coding sequence is TGTGCCAGCAGCCAAGAAAAAAGCCAACCTCTGGGAGCCAACGTCCTGACTTTC. Translating it yields CASSQEKSQPLGANVLTF. The chain uses TRBV4-2 and TRBJ2-6, with D unresolved. There are 18 residues in the CDR3. The germline V gene has CDR1 LGHNA and CDR2 YNFKEQ. The V end was cut by 0 bases, the J end by 7 bases, with 19 bases between.

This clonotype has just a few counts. The CDR3 loop is CSARPTTYTGELFF. Here the CDR3 DNA reads TGCAGTGCTAGACCGACAACCTACACCGGGGAGCTGTTTTTT. This chain connects TRBV20-1 to TRBJ2-2; D gene ambiguous. The CDR3 covers 14 residues. Trimming took off 2 bases at V and 3 bases at J, with 10 bases between the two ends. Germline CDR1 reads DFQATT; CDR2 reads SNEGSKA (reference sequence).

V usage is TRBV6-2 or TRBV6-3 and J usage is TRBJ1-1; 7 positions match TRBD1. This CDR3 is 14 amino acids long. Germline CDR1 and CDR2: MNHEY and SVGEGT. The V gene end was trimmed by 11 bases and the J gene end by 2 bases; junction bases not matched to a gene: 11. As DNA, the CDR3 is TGTGCCCCTTCTCGGGACAGAGAAAACACTGAAGCTTTCTTT. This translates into CAPSRDRENTEAFF.

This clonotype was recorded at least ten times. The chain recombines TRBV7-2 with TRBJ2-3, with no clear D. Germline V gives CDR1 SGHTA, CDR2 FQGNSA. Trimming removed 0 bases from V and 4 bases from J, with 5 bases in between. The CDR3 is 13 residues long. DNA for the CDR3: TGTGCCAGCAGCTTAGCAACCGCAGATACGCAGTATTTT. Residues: CASSLATADTQYF.

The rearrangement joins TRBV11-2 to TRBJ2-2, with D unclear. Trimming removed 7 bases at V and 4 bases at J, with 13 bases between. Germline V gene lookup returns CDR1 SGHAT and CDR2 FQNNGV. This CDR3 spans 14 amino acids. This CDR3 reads CASISSGVTGELFF. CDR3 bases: TGTGCCAGCATCTCGTCTGGGGTCACCGGGGAGCTGTTTTTT.

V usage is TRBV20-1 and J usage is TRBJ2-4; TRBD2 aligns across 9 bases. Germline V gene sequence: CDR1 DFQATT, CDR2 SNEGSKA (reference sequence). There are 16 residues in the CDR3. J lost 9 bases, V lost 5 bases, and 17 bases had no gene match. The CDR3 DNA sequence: TGCAGTGCTCCCCCCTTAGCGGGGGACACCAAGGGCATTCAGTACTTC. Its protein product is CSAPPLAGDTKGIQYF.

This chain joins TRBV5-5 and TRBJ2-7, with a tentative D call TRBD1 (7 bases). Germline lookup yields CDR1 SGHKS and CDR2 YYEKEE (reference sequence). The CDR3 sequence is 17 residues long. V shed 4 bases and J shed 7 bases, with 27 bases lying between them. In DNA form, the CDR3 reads TGTGCCAGCAGCATCACAGCAGGGGGGCTAACGATACGGGAGCAGTACTTC. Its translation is CASSITAGGLTIREQYF.

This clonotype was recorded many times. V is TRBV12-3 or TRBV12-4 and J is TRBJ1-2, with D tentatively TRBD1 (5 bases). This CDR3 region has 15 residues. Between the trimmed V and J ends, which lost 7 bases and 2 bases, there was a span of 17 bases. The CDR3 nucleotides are TGTGCCAGCACCATTCGGATGGGGGGGAACTATGGCTACACCTTC. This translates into CASTIRMGGNYGYTF.

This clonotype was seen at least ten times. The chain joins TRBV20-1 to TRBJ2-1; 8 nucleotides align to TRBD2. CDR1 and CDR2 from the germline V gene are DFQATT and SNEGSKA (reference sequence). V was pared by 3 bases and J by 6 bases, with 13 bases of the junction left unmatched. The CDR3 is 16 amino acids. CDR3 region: CSASATGTRIGNEQFF. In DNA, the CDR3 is TGCAGTGCTAGTGCCACCGGGACTAGAATAGGCAATGAGCAGTTCTTC.

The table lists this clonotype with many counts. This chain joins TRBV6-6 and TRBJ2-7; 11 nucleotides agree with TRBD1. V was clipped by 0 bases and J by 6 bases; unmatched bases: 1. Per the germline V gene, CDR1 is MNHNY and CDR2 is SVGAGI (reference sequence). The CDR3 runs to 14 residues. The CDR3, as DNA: TGTGCCAGCAGTTACTCCGGGACAGGGGGCGAGCAGTACTTC. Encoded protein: CASSYSGTGGEQYF.

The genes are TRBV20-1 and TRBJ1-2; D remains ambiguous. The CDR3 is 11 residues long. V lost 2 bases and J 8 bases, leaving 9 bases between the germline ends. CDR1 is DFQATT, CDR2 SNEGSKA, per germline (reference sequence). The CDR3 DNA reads TGCAGTGCTAGATTTGCTCAGGGCTACACCTTC. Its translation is CSARFAQGYTF.